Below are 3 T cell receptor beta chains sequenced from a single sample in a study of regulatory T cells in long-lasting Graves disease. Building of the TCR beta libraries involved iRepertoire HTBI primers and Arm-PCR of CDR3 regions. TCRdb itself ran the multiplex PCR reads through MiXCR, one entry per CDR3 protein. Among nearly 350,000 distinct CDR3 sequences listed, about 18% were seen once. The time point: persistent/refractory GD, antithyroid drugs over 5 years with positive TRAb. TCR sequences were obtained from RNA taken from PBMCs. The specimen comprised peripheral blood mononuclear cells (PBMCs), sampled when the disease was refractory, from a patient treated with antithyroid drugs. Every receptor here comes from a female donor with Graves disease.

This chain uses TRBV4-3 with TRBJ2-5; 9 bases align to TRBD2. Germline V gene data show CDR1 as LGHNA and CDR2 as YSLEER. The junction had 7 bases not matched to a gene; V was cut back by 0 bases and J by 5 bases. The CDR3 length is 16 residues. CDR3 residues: CASSQESGLARETQYF. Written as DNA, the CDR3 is TGCGCCAGCAGCCAAGAGAGTGGACTAGCGAGGGAGACCCAGTACTTC.

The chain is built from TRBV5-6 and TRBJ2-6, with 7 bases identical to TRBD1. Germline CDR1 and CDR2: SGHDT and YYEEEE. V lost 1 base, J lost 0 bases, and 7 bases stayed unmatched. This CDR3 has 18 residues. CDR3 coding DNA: TGTGCCAGCAGCTTGATTAGCACAGGGGCCTCTGGGGCCAACGTCCTGACTTTC. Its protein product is CASSLISTGASGANVLTF.

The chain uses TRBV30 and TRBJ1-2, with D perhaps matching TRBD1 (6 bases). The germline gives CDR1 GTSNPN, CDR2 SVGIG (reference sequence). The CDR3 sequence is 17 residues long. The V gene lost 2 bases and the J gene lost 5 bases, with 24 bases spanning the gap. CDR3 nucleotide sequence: TGTGCCTGGAGTAATCGAAAGTTAGGGACACCGAAATATGGCTACACCTTC. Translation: CAWSNRKLGTPKYGYTF. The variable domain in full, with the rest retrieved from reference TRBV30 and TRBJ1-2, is SQTIHQWPATLVQPVGSPLSLECTVEGTSNPNLYWYRQAAGRGLQLLFYSVGIGQISSEVPQNLSASRPQDRQFILSSKKLLLSDSGFYLCAWSNRKLGTPKYGYTFGSGTRLTVV.